This T cell receptor beta chain was sequenced during a study of Ad26.COV2.S vaccination and SARS-CoV-2 variants. The treatment here: some 20 received Ad26.COV2.S at low or high dose, single or two shots; 5 received placebo; per-sample allocation not given. After the first vaccine or placebo injection, samples were drawn on day 63. Germline V gene sequence: CDR1 MDHEN, CDR2 SYDVKM. The CDR3 covers 14 residues. V lost 5 bases to trimming and J lost 5 bases; unmatched junction nucleotides: 5. Measured with immunoSEQ multiplex PCR; TCRdb has only the in-frame clones, and not every one. The data contain about 470,000 clones, about 90% of them singletons.

The chain links TRBV28 to TRBJ1-4; 7 bases fit TRBD1. The sample here was peripheral blood, taken in a trial of Ad26.COV2.S vaccine versus placebo. The sequence was collected from a person aged 18-60 years who received the Ad26.COV2.S COVID-19 vaccine or a placebo. CDR3 region: CASSTGTVNEKLFF. The CDR3 bases are TGTGCCAGCAGTACCGGGACAGTAAATGAAAAACTGTTTTTT.